The clone carrying this TCR beta chain was seen repeatedly, ten times or more. Its specificity is not known. The data originate from a study of regulatory T cells in long-lasting Graves disease. For the study at large: Graves' patients, newly diagnosed, had taken antithyroid drugs under 3 months.

Sample time point: newly diagnosed GD, antithyroid drugs for less than 3 months. From PBMCs, RNA was extracted and then used to make the TCR library. The CDR3 sequence is 15 residues long. V was pared by 5 bases and J by 7 bases, with 8 bases of the junction left unmatched. Germline V lookup: CDR1 SGHVS, CDR2 FNYEAQ. Relying on iRepertoire HTBI primers and Arm-PCR of CDR3 regions, the team built TCR beta libraries. TCRdb fed the multiplex PCR reads into MiXCR, producing one record per CDR3 protein. The data show 500,000 or so distinct CDR3 sequences, about 17% seen once. Study-level results: New patients shared fewer public clonotypes (roughly 910) than persistent patients did (over 2,500).

The same sample was also studied in work on T cells in Graves' hyperthyroidism and ophthalmopathy. That work states: Exclusion criteria comprised uncontrolled infection, other autoimmune disease, pregnancy or lactation.

This chain joins TRBV7-6 and TRBJ1-4, with 9 bases that match TRBD1. Sequencing used peripheral blood mononuclear cells (PBMCs), obtained at new diagnosis, from a patient treated with antithyroid drugs. This clonotype was obtained from a middle-aged man with Graves disease. The CDR3 region is CASSLGQGGGEKLFF. CDR3 DNA: TGTGCCAGCAGCCTGGGACAGGGAGGAGGTGAAAAACTGTTTTTT.